This T cell receptor (beta chain) was documented in a study of cytomegalovirus exposure and HLA in healthy donors. V gave up 0 bases and J gave up 3 bases, with 15 bases separating them. The CDR3 consists of 18 residues. Germline CDR1 and CDR2: SGHVS and FQNEAQ. A remark on this clone: Its antigen is as yet unknown.

Study results and limitations: The study put under 200 TCR beta chains on its list as cytomegalovirus-associated. The availability of immune exposure information extended only to CMV serostatus.

Vbeta (60) and Jbeta (13) primers were used in the PCR. Measured with immunoSEQ multiplex PCR; TCRdb has only the in-frame clones, and not every one. The sample lists 150,000 or so clones, approximately 74% occurring once. The chain combines TRBV7-8 with TRBJ1-6; TRBD1 might be the D (5 bases). The specimen was PBMCs. This TCR was recovered from a man aged 18 to 29 in good health and CMV-seropositive. The CDR3 sequence is CASSLASAGSIYNSPLHF. DNA of the CDR3: TGTGCCAGCAGCTTAGCGTCGGCAGGGTCTATCTATAATTCACCCCTCCACTTT.